This T cell receptor beta chain comes out of a study of blood T cell repertoires in COVID-19. Study details: Researchers got acute and convalescent COVID-19 samples from the United States, Italy and Spain. PBMCs, B-cell-depleted T cells, or T cells were the source of the cDNA or gDNA that made up the material.

Authors' methods: From reference gene primer amplification, estimates of nucleated cell counts were derived. Sequenced by immunoSEQ multiplex PCR; TCRdb stores in-frame clones only, minus some. That table supplies the V and J calls and clone size; D and trimming were determined from the DNA. Among tens of thousands of clones listed, about 71% were seen once. V lost 0 bases, J lost 8 bases, and 13 bases lay in between. Germline-derived CDR1 and CDR2 are KGHSH and LQKENI. The CDR3 is made up of 14 amino acids. The sample consisted of peripheral blood. This sequence originates from a woman aged 50 to 60 with acute or convalescent COVID-19. The rearrangement links TRBV18 to TRBJ1-2, with a tentative D call TRBD1 (5 bases). CDR3: CASSPPGGTGGYTF. The CDR3 bases are TGTGCCAGCTCACCACCGGGGGGAACGGGCGGCTACACCTTC.